This TCR beta chain comes out of a study of cytomegalovirus exposure and HLA in healthy donors. Study as a whole: Genetic ancestry analysis placed around 76% of the 410 or so donors that were genotyped in the Caucasian-associated cluster.

Regarding this clone: The antigen remains unidentified.

The study's findings and limits: As a later analysis showed, a missense DCLRE1C variant was linked to trimming of TCR beta V- and J-genes. Later analysis showed TCR association rates varying by HLA locus, highest for DRB1 and lowest for HLA-C.

PCR involved 60 Vbeta and 13 Jbeta primers. Method: immunoSEQ multiplex PCR; TCRdb's copy keeps in-frame clones and lacks some. The data contain approximately 69,000 clones, about 75% of them singletons. V dropped 2 bases and J dropped 2 bases, with 7 bases sitting between them. In germline, CDR1 is SGHAT, CDR2 FQNNGV. This CDR3 region has 13 residues. Sequencing was done on a sample of PBMCs. The receptor was isolated from a man between 18 and 35 years old in good health and CMV-seronegative. This chain joins TRBV11-2 and TRBJ2-7, with D possibly TRBD1 on 5 matching bases. CDR3 amino acids: CASSLTGAYEQYV. The CDR3, as DNA: TGTGCCAGCAGCTTAACAGGCGCCTACGAGCAGTACGTC.